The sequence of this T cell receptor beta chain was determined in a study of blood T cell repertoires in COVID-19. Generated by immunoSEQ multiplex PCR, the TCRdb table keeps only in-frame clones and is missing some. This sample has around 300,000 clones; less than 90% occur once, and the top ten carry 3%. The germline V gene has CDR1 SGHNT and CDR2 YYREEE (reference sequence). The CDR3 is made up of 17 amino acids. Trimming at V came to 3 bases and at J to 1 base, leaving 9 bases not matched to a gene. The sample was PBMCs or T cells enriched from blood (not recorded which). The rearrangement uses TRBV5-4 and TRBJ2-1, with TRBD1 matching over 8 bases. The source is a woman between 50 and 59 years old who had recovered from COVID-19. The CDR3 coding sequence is TGTGCCAGCAGCTACGGACAGGGTTCGGGGTCCTACAATGAGCAGTTCTTC. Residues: CASSYGQGSGSYNEQFF. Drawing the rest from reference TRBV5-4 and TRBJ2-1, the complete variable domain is ETGVTQSPTHLIKTRGQQVTLRCSSQSGHNTVSWYQQALGQGPQFIFQYYREEENGRGNFPPRFSGLQFPNYSSELNVNALELDDSALYLCASSYGQGSGSYNEQFFGPGTRLTVL.